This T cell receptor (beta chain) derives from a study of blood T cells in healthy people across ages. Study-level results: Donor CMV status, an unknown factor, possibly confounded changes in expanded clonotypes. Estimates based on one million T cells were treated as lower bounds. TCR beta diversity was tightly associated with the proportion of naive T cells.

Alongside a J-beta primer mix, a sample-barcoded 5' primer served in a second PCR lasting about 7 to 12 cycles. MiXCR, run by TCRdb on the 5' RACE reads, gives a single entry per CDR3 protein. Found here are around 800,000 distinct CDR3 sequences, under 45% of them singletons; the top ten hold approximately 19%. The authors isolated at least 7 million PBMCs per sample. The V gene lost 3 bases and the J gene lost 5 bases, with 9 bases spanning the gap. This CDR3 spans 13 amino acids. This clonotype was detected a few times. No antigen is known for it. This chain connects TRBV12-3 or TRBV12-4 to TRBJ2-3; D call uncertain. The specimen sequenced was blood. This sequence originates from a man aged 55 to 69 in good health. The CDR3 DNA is TGTGCCAGCAGTTTTCAGGTCGAAGATACGCAGTATTTT. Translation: CASSFQVEDTQYF.